The 9 T cell receptor beta chains presented below share a single source sample, sequenced in a study of cytomegalovirus exposure and HLA in healthy donors (dated by TCRdb to the late 2010s). Libraries were constructed by the immunoSEQ multiplex PCR assay. For the multiplex PCR, a mixture combining 60 forward primers for TCR Vbeta segments and 13 reverse primers for TCR Jbeta segments was used. Imported from immuneACCESS, the table was reduced by TCRdb to in-frame sequences with V and J called. These copies leave out some clones; in studies compared against another copy, an unresolved V gene accounts for under half, and the cause of the remainder is not known. The sample table lists about 85,000 clones, less than 75% of them with a count of one. Approximately 2.3% of the sample lies in the top ten. The specimen sequenced was PBMCs. The receptor source for this set is a man aged 30-40 years in good health and CMV-seronegative.

In its sample, this clone was seen a few times. Here the CDR3 DNA reads TGTGCCAGCAGCTTAGGCAGGGGGCTAGAGACCCAGTACTTC. Encoded protein: CASSLGRGLETQYF. The genes are TRBV7-2 and TRBJ2-5; 8 bases agree with TRBD1. The CDR3 contains 14 residues. Germline CDR1 SGHTA, CDR2 FQGNSA. The V segment lost 1 base and the J segment 4 bases; nucleotides outside the gene matches: 2.

The CDR3 region is CASSHRRQGQYGELFF. CDR3 DNA: TGTGCCAGCAGCCACCGGAGACAGGGGCAGTATGGGGAGCTGTTTTTT. The V and J genes are TRBV7-9 and TRBJ2-2; TRBD1 aligns across 8 bases. This CDR3 spans 16 amino acids. With V trimmed by 5 bases and J by 8 bases, 13 bases remained unmatched. Germline loops: CDR1 SEHNR, CDR2 FQNEAQ (reference sequence).

The chain carries TRBV7-2 and TRBJ1-2; possible D gene TRBD1, 6 bases. Trimming left V 0 bases short and J 7 bases short, with 6 bases between. Germline lookup yields CDR1 SGHTA and CDR2 FQGNSA. CDR3 length: 12 residues. CDR3 amino acids: CASSLARGGYTF. For the CDR3, the DNA is TGTGCCAGCAGCTTAGCCAGGGGTGGCTACACCTTC.

The CDR3 region has the DNA TGTGCCAGCAGCGAGGGGACAGGTTTTGAAAAACTGTTTTTT. This codes for CASSEGTGFEKLFF. The chain uses TRBV2 and TRBJ1-4; 8 bases fit TRBD1. Trimming cost V 6 bases and J 7 bases; bases outside gene matches: 7. The CDR3 runs to 14 residues. The germline V gene has CDR1 SNHLY and CDR2 FYNNEI.

The V and J genes are TRBV28 and TRBJ1-4, with D unclear. Germline V gene lookup returns CDR1 MDHEN and CDR2 SYDVKM. Trimming took 7 bases from V and 8 from J, leaving 17 bases between them. CDR3 length equals 14 residues. In nucleotides, the CDR3 is TGTGCCAGCACCGGGGAGAGGTTTGCGGAAAAACTGTTTTTT. This translates into CASTGERFAEKLFF.

The chain has TRBV7-3 and TRBJ1-3; TRBD1 agrees at 8 bases. CDR3 length equals 15 residues. The V and J ends lost 4 bases and 4 bases, in that order; junction bases with no gene match: 6. Germline CDR1 reads SGHTA; CDR2 reads FQGTGA. This chain's CDR3 is CASSSSGQGGNTIYF. The DNA of the CDR3 is TGTGCCAGCAGCTCATCCGGACAGGGCGGAAACACCATATATTTT.

The genes are TRBV30 and TRBJ1-5; D remains unclear. The CDR3 has 14 residues. Germline V lookup: CDR1 GTSNPN, CDR2 SVGIG (reference sequence). V dropped 1 base and J dropped 5 bases, with 12 bases sitting between them. CDR3 sequence reads: CAWSAGSTDQPQHF. DNA of the CDR3: TGTGCCTGGAGTGCCGGGAGTACCGATCAGCCCCAGCATTTT.

V usage is TRBV18 and J usage is TRBJ1-4; no reliable D call. The ends were cut back, 9 bases at V and 0 bases at J, with 8 bases in the middle. Germline-derived CDR1 and CDR2 are KGHSH and LQKENI. The CDR3 consists of 13 residues. The CDR3 DNA reads TGTGCCAGTATAGGAGCAACTAATGAAAAACTGTTTTTT. This translates into CASIGATNEKLFF. Using reference TRBV18 and TRBJ1-4 for the parts outside the CDR3, the full variable domain is NAGVMQNPRHLVRRRGQEARLRCSPMKGHSHVYWYRQLPEEGLKFMVYLQKENIIDESGMPKERFSAEFPKEGPSILRIQQVVRGDSAAYFCASIGATNEKLFFGSGTQLSVL.

This rearrangement joins TRBV2 to TRBJ2-7; D gene unclear. The germline V gene has CDR1 SNHLY and CDR2 FYNNEI. V lost 5 bases and J 3 bases, leaving 8 bases between the germline ends. This CDR3 comprises 12 residues. Here the CDR3 reads CASSLSGYEQYF. The DNA of the CDR3 is TGTGCCAGCAGTCTATCAGGCTACGAGCAGTACTTC.